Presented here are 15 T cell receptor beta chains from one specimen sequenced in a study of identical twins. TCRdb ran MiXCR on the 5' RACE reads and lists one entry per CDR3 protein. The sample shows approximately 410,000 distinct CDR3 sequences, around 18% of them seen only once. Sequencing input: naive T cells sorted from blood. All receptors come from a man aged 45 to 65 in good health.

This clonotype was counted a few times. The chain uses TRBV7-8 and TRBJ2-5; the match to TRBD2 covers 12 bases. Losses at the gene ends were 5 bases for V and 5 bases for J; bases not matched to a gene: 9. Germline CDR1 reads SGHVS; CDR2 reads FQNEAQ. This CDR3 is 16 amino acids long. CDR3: CASSALTSGSGETQYF. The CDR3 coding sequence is TGTGCCAGCAGCGCATTGACTAGCGGGAGCGGTGAGACCCAGTACTTC.

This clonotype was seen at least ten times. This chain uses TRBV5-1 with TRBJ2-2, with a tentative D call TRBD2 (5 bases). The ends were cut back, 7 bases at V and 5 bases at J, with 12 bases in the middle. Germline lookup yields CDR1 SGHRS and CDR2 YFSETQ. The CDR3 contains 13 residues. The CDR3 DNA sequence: TGCGCCAGCTCACGAACGGGGACCGGGGAGCTGTTTTTT. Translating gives CASSRTGTGELFF. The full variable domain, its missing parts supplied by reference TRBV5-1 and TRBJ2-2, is KAGVTQTPRYLIKTRGQQVTLSCSPISGHRSVSWYQQTPGQGLQFLFEYFSETQRNKGNFPGRFSGRQFSNSRSEMNVSTLELGDSALYLCASSRTGTGELFFGEGSRLTVL.

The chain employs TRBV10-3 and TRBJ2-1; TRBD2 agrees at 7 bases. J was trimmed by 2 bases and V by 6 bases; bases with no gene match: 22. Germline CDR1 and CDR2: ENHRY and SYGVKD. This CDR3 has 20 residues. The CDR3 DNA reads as TGTGCCATCAGGGGGGGGGACTCTCCCCAGTTTGGGCGGCCCTACAATGAGCAGTTCTTC. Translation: CAIRGGDSPQFGRPYNEQFF.

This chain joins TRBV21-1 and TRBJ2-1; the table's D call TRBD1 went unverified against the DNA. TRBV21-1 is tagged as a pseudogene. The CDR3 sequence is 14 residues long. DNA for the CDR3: TGTGCCAGCAGCAAGGGCGGTCGAATTCGGGAGCAGTTCTTC. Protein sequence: CASSKGGRIREQFF.

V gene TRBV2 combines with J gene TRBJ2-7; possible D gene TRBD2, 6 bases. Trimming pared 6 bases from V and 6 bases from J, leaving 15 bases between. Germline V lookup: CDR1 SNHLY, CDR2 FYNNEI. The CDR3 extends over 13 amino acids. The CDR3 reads CASREGSVGEQYF. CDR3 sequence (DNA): TGTGCCAGCAGGGAGGGGAGCGTTGGCGAGCAGTACTTC.

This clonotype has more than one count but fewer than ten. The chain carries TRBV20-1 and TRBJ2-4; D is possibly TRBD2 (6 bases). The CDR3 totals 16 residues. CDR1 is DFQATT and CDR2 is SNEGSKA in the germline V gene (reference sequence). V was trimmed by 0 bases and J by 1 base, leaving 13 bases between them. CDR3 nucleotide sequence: TGCAGTGCTAGAGATCCGGGGAGGTCGGCCAAAAACATTCAGTACTTC. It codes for CSARDPGRSAKNIQYF.

The CDR3 DNA sequence: TGTGCCAGTACGCATGGGCCGCCTAGCACAGATACGCAGTATTTT. Translation gives CASTHGPPSTDTQYF. The gene calls are TRBV18 and TRBJ2-3; D ambiguous. The length of the CDR3 is 15 residues. Germline V gene data show CDR1 as KGHSH and CDR2 as LQKENI. V was cut by 9 bases and J by 0 bases, with 16 bases left in between. The complete variable domain, with remaining parts taken from reference TRBV18 and TRBJ2-3, reads NAGVMQNPRHLVRRRGQEARLRCSPMKGHSHVYWYRQLPEEGLKFMVYLQKENIIDESGMPKERFSAEFPKEGPSILRIQQVVRGDSAAYFCASTHGPPSTDTQYFGPGTRLTVL.

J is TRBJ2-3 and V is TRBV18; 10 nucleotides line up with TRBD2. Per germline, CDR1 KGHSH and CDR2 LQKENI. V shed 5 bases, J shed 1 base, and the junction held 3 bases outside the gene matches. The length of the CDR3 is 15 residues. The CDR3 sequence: CASSIAGGRTDTQYF. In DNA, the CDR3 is TGTGCCAGCTCAATAGCGGGGGGCCGCACAGATACGCAGTATTTT.

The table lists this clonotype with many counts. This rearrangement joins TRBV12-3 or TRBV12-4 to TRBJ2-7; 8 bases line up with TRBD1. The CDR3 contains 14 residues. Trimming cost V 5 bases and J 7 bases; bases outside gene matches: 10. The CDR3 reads CASSPEAGGGEQYF. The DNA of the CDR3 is TGTGCCAGCAGTCCCGAGGCAGGGGGCGGTGAGCAGTACTTC.

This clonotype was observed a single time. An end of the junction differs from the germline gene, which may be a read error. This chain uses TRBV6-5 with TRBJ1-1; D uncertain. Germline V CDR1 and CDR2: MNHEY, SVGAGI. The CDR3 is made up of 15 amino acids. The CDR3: CARSYSSRWNTEAFF. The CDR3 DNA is TGTGCCCGCAGTTACTCGAGCAGATGGAACACTGAAGCTTTCTTT.

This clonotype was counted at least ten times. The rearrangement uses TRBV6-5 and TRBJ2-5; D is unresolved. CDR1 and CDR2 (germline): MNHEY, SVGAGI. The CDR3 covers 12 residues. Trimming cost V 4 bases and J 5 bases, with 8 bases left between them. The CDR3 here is CASSSQRETQYF. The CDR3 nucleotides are TGTGCCAGCAGTTCCCAGCGCGAGACCCAGTACTTC.

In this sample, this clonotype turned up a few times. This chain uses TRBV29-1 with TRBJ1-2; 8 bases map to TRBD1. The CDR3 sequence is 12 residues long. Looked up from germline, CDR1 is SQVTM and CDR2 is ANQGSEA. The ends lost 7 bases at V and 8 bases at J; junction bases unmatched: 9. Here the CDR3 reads CSARTGSLGYTF. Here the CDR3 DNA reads TGCAGCGCCCGGACAGGGAGTCTCGGCTACACCTTC.

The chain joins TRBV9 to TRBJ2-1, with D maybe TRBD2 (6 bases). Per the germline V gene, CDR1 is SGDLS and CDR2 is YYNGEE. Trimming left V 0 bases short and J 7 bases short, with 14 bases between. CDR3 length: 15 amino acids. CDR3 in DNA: TGTGCCAGCAGCGTAGAAGGTGTTCGGGGGAATGAGCAGTTCTTC. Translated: CASSVEGVRGNEQFF.

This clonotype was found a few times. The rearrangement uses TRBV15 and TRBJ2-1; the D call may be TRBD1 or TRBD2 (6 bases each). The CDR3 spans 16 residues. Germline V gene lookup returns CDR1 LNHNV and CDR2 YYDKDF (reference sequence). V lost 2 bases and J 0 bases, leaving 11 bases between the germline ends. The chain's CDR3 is CATSRQGGSSYNEQFF. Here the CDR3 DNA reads TGTGCCACCAGCAGACAAGGGGGGTCCTCCTACAATGAGCAGTTCTTC. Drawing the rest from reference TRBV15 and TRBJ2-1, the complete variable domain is DAMVIQNPRYQVTQFGKPVTLSCSQTLNHNVMYWYQQKSSQAPKLLFHYYDKDFNNEADTPDNFQSRRPNTSFCFLDIRSPGLGDTAMYLCATSRQGGSSYNEQFFGPGTRLTVL.

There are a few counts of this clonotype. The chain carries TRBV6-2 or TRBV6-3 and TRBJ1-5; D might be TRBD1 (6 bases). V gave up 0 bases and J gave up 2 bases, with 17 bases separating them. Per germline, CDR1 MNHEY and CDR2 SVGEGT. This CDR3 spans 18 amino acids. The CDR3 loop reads CASSYSNYRDKRNQPQHF. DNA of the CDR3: TGTGCCAGCAGTTACTCGAACTACAGGGATAAACGCAATCAGCCCCAGCATTTT.